This T cell receptor (beta chain) originates from a study of blood T cell repertoires in COVID-19. Looking at the study overall: T cells, B-cell-depleted T cells, or PBMCs supplied cDNA or gDNA.

As originally analysed: Estimation of nucleated cell counts was performed using reference gene primer amplification. Sequencing was performed with immunoSEQ multiplex PCR; in TCRdb, only in-frame clones are kept and a portion is missing. For V, J and clone size, that table is used; D and trimming come from the DNA. The table lists some 140,000 clones, 84% of them singletons. The study recruited people aged roughly 18 to 95 years across approximately 25 US areas. V lost 1 base and J 6 bases, leaving 8 bases between the germline ends. Germline assignment: CDR1 SGDLS and CDR2 YYNGEE. The CDR3 covers 13 residues. Comment on this clone: This same CDR3 is encoded by further DNA sequences in the sample.

The genes are TRBV9 and TRBJ2-1; weak D call: TRBD2 (5 bases). The sample taken for sequencing was PBMCs or T cells enriched from blood (not recorded which). The receptor was isolated from a man aged 40-49 years with acute COVID-19. In nucleotides, the CDR3 is TGTGCCAGCAGCGTACTAGCTGGCAATGAGCAGTTCTTC. This translates into CASSVLAGNEQFF.